This T cell receptor (beta chain) was documented in a study of OX40 agonist ivuxolimab in advanced cancers. Study-level background: Patients in the trial were receiving intravenous ivuxolimab every 2 weeks, at doses of 0.01 to 10 mg/kg. Males comprised about 84% of the group, whose mean age was around 62 years (range roughly 23 to 90). Dose-escalation patients had hepatocellular carcinoma, melanoma, renal cell or head and neck cancer.

The table came from immunoSEQ multiplex PCR; TCRdb's copy has only in-frame clones and leaves some out. The sample records about 64,000 clones, about 85% being singletons. Autoimmune disease history or systemic immunosuppression disqualified patients. The CDR3 runs 14 residues. CDR1 is LGHNA and CDR2 is YSLEER in the germline V gene. Trimming took 1 base from V and 3 from J, leaving 9 bases between them. This chain joins TRBV4-3 and TRBJ1-2; D is unresolved. The starting material was CD4+ or CD8+ T cells sorted from blood, obtained in a trial of the OX40 agonist ivuxolimab. The sequence was obtained from an adult with an advanced solid tumor such as melanoma, head and neck, liver or kidney cancer. CDR3 bases: TGCGCCAGCAGCCAAGTCTCGGGTGACTATGGCTACACCTTC. Protein: CASSQVSGDYGYTF.